The clone carrying this TCR beta chain was recorded a few times. Its antigen remains unidentified. A single record per CDR3 protein comes from TCRdb applying MiXCR to the 5' RACE reads. The sample records under 150,000 distinct CDR3 sequences, about 16% being singletons. The data were taken from a study of T cells after yellow fever vaccination. CDR1 and CDR2 (germline): DFQATT, SNEGSKA (reference sequence). The CDR3 length is 15 residues. Losses at the gene ends were 0 bases for V and 4 bases for J; bases not matched to a gene: 5. Notes on the study in general: The secondary T-cell response peaked on day 5, not day 15, but was weaker. Once the booster was given, most primary-vaccination clones reappeared, at about 95% for CD4 and 88% for CD8. Few clonotypes appeared in both CD4 and CD8 compartments. From the bulk population, abundant clonotypes could contaminate and appear within FACS-sorted repertoires.

Sequencing used CD8+ T cells sorted from PBMCs, obtained 5 days after the yellow fever booster vaccination. The clonotype comes from a man between 18 and 35 years old who received the YFV17D yellow fever vaccine. The V call is TRBV20-1, the J call TRBJ2-1; 8 bases are shared with TRBD2. The CDR3 DNA reads as TGCAGTGCTAGAGATCCTCGCGGGGGGTACAATGAGCAGTTCTTC. This sequence encodes CSARDPRGGYNEQFF.